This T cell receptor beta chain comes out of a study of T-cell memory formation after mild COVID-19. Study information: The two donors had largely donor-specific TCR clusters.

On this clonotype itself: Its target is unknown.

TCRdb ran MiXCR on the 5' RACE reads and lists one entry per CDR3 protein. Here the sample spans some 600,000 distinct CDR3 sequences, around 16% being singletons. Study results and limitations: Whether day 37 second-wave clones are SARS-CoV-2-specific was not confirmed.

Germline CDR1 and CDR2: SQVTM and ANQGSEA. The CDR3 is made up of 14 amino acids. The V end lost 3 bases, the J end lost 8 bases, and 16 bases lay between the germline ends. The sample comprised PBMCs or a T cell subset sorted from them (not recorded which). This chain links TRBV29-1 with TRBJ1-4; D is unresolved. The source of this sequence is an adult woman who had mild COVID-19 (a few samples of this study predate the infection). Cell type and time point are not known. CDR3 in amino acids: CSVEPPGSPEKLFF. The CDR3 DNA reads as TGCAGCGTTGAGCCCCCCGGGTCGCCGGAAAAACTGTTTTTT.